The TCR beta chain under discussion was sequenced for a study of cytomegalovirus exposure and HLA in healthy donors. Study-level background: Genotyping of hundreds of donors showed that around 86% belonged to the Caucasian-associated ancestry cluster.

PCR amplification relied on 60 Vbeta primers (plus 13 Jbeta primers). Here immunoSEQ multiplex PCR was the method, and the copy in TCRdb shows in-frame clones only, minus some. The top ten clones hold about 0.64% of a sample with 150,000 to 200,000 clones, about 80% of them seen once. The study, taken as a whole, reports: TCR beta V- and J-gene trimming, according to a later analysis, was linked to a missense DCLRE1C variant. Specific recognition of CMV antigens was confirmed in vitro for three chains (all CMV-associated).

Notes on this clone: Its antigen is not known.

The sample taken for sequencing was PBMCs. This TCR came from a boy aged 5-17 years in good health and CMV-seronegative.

The CDR3 loop reads CASRGTGTLYQPQHF. The CDR3 DNA sequence: TGTGCCAGCAGAGGGACAGGCACCCTTTATCAGCCCCAGCATTTT. The V and J genes are TRBV2 and TRBJ1-5, with 8 bases identical to TRBD1. Germline CDR1 and CDR2: SNHLY and FYNNEI. V gave up 6 bases and J gave up 5 bases; unmatched junction bases: 9. CDR3 size: 15 residues.